This TCR beta chain was recorded in a study of response to subunit inactivated influenza vaccine. TCRdb fed the RT-PCR reads into MiXCR, producing one record per CDR3 protein. The table records hundreds of thousands of distinct CDR3 sequences, roughly 14% of them present only once. This clonotype was found a few times. Looked up from germline, CDR1 is SGHAT and CDR2 is FQDESV (reference sequence). V shed 6 bases and J 4 bases; nucleotides not matched to a gene: 19. The CDR3 covers 20 residues. Material: PBMCs from blood, obtained 12 days after vaccination. The sequence was collected from a man between 50 and 59 years old who received an inactivated influenza vaccine. This sequence joins TRBV11-1 and TRBJ2-1, with 12 nucleotides matching TRBD2. The CDR3 is CASRAPSGRATRPAYNEQFF. In DNA, the CDR3 is TGTGCCAGCAGGGCCCCTAGCGGGAGGGCGACTAGGCCGGCGTACAATGAGCAGTTCTTC.